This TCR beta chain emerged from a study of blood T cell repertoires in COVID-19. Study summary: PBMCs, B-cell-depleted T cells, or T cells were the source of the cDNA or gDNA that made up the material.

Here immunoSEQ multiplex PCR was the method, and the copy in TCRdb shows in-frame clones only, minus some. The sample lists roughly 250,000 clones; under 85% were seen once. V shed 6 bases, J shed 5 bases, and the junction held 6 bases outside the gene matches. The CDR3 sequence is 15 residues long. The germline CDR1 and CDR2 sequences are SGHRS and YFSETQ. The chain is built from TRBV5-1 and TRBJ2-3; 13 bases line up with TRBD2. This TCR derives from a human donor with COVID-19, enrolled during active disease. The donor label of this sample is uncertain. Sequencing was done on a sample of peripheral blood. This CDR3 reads CASMETSGRRDTQYF. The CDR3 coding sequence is TGCGCCAGCATGGAGACTAGCGGGAGGAGAGATACGCAGTATTTT.